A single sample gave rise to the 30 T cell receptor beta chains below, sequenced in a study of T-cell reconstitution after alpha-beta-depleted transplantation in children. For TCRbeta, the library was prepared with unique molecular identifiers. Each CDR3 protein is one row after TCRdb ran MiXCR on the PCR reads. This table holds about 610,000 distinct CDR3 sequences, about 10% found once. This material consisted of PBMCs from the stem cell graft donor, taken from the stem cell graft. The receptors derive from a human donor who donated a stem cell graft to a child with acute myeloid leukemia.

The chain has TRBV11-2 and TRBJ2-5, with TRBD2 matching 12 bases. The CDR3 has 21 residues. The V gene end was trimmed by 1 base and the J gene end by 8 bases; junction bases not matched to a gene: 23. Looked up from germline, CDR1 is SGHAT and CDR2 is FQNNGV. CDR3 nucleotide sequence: TGTGCCAGCAGCTTAGGGTTATCGGGCCGGACTAGCGGGACCTCCTCGGTAACCCAGTACTTC. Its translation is CASSLGLSGRTSGTSSVTQYF.

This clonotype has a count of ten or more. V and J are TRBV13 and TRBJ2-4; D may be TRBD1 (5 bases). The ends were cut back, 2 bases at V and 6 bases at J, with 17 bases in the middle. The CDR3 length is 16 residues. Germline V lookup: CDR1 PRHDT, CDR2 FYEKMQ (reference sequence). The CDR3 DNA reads TGTGCCAGCAGCTTAAGCCTCGGCAGGGATGGAAACATTCAGTACTTC. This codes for CASSLSLGRDGNIQYF.

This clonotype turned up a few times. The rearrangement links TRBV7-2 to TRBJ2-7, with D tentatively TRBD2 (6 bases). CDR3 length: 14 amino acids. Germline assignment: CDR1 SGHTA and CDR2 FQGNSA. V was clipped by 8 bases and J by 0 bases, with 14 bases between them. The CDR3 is CASGLSGASYEQYF. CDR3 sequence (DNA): TGTGCCAGCGGCCTTTCGGGAGCCTCCTACGAGCAGTACTTC.

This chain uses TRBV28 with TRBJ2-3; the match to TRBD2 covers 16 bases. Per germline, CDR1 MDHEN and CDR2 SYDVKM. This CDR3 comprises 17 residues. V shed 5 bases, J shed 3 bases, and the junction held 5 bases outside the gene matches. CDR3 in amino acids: CASSTGTSGRATDTQYF. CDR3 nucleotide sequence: TGTGCCAGCAGTACCGGGACTAGCGGGAGGGCAACAGATACGCAGTATTTT. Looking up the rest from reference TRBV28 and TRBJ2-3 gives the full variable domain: DVKVTQSSRYLVKRTGEKVFLECVQDMDHENMFWYRQDPGLGLRLIYFSYDVKMKEKGDIPEGYSVSREKKERFSLILESASTNQTSMYLCASSTGTSGRATDTQYFGPGTRLTVL.

CDR3 DNA sequence: TGTGCCATCAGTGAGTCGGGAGCGGGCGAGCAGTACTTC. This codes for CAISESGAGEQYF. The V gene is TRBV10-3, the J gene TRBJ2-7, with D possibly being TRBD2 (6 bases). The CDR3 covers 13 residues. V lost 0 bases, J lost 6 bases, and 9 bases lay in between. Germline V gene sequence: CDR1 ENHRY, CDR2 SYGVKD.

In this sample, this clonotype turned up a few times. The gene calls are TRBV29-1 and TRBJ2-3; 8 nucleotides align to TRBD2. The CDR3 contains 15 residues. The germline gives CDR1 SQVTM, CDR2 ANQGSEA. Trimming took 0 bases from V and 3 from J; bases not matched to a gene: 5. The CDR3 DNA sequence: TGCAGCGTTGAAGATGGAACTAGCGGAACAGATACGCAGTATTTT. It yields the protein CSVEDGTSGTDTQYF.

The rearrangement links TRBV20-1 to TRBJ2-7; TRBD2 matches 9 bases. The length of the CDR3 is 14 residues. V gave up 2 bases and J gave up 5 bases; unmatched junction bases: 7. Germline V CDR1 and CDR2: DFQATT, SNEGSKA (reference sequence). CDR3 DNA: TGCAGTGCTAGATTCGCGGGAGGGGTCGACGAGCAGTACTTC. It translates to CSARFAGGVDEQYF.

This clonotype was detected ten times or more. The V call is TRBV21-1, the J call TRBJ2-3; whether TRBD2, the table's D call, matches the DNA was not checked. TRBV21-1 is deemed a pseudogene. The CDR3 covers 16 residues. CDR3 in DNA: TGTGCCAGCAGCAAAAGGCGGGAGGGCCATACAGATACGCAGTATTTT. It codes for CASSKRREGHTDTQYF.

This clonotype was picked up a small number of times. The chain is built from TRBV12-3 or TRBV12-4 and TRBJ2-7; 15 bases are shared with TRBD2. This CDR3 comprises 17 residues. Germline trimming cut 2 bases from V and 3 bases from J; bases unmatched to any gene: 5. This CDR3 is CASSLRTSGRGVYEQYF. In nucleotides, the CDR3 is TGTGCCAGCAGTTTAAGGACTAGCGGGAGGGGAGTCTACGAGCAGTACTTC.

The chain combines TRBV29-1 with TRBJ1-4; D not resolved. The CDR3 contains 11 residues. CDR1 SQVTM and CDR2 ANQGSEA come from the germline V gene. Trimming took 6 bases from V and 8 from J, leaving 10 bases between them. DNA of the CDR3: TGCAGCGTGGGTGCCCCGGAAAAACTGTTTTTT. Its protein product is CSVGAPEKLFF.

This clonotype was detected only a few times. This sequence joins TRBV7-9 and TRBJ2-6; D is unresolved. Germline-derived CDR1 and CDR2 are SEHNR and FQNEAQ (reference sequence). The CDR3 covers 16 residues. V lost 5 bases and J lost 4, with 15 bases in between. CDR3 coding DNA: TGTGCCAGCAGCCCTCGGCCGCCTGCCGGGGCCAACGTCCTGACTTTC. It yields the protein CASSPRPPAGANVLTF. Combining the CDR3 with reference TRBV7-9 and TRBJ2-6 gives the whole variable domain DTGVSQNPRHKITKRGQNVTFRCDPISEHNRLYWYRQTLGQGPEFLTYFQNEAQLEKSRLLSDRFSAERPKGSFSTLEIQRTEQGDSAMYLCASSPRPPAGANVLTFGAGSRLTVL.

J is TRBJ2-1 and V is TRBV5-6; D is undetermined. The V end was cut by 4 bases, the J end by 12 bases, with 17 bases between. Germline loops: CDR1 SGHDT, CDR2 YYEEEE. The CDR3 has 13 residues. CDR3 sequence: CASSTGPAIVQFF. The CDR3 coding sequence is TGTGCCAGCAGCACTGGACCCGCAATTGTGCAGTTCTTC.

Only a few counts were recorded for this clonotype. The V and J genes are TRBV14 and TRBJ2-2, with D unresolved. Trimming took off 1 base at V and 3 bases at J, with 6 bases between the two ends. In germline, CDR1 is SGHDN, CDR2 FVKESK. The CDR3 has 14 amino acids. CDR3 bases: TGTGCCAGCAGCCAAGTAGAGTACACCGGGGAGCTGTTTTTT. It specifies CASSQVEYTGELFF. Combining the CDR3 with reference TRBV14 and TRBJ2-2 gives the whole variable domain EAGVTQFPSHSVIEKGQTVTLRCDPISGHDNLYWYRRVMGKEIKFLLHFVKESKQDESGMPNNRFLAERTGGTYSTLKVQPAELEDSGVYFCASSQVEYTGELFFGEGSRLTVL.

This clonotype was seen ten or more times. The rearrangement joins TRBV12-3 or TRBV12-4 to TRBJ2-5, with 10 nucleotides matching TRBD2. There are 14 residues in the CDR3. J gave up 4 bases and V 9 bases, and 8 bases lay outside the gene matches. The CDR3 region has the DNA TGTGCCAGTAAGCGGGAGGGCCGGAGAGAGACCCAGTACTTC. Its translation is CASKREGRRETQYF.

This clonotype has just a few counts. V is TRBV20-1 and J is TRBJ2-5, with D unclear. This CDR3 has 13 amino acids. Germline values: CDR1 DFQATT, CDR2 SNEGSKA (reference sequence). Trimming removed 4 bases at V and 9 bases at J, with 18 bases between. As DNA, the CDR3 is TGCAGTGCTATGGGAAGCGACCAGTGGGCCCAGTACTTC. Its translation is CSAMGSDQWAQYF.

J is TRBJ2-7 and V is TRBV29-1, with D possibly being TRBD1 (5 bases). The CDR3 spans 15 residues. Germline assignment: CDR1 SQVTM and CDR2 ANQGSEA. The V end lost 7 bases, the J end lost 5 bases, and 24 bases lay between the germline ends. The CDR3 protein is CSALGGAPLGDEQYF. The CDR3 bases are TGCAGCGCTCTCGGTGGGGCACCACTTGGGGACGAGCAGTACTTC.

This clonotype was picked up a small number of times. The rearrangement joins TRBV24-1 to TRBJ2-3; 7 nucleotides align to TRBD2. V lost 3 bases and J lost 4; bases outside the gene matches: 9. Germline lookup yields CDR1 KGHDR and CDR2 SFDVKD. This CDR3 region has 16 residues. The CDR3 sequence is CATSDPTGGVADTQYF. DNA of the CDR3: TGTGCCACCAGTGATCCTACGGGAGGAGTAGCAGATACGCAGTATTTT.

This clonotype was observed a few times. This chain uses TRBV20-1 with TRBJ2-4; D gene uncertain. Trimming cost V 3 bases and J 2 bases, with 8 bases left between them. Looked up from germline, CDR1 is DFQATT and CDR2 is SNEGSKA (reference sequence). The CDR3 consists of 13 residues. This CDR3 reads CSASPAPKNIQYF. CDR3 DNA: TGCAGTGCTAGCCCCGCGCCCAAAAACATTCAGTACTTC.

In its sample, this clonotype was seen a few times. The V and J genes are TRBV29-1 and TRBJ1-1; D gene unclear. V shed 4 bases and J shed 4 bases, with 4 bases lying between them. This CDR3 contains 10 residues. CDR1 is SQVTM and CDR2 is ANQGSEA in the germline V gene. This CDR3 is CSVGVTEAFF. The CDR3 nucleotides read TGCAGCGTTGGGGTCACTGAAGCTTTCTTT.

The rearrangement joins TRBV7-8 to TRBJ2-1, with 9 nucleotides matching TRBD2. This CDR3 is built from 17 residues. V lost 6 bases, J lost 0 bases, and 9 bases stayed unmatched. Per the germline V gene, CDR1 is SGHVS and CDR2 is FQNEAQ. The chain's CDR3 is CASSPRLAENSYNEQFF. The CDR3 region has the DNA TGTGCCAGCAGTCCACGACTAGCGGAAAACTCCTACAATGAGCAGTTCTTC. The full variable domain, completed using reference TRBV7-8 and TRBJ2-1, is GAGVSQSPRYKVAKRGQDVALRCDPISGHVSLFWYQQALGQGPEFLTYFQNEAQLDKSGLPSDRFFAERPEGSVSTLKIQRTQQEDSAVYLCASSPRLAENSYNEQFFGPGTRLTVL.

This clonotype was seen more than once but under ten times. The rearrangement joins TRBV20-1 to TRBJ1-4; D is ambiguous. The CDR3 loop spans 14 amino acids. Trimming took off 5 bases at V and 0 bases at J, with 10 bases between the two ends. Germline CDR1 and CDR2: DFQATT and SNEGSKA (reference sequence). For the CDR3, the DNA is TGCAGTGCTGCCAGACCCTCAACTAATGAAAAACTGTTTTTT. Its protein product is CSAARPSTNEKLFF.

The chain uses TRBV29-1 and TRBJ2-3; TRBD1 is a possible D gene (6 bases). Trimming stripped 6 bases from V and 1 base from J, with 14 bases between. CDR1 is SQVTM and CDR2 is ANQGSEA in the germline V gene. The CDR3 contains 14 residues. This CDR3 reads CSVPGASRTDTQYF. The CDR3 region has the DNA TGCAGCGTGCCAGGGGCATCCCGCACAGATACGCAGTATTTT.

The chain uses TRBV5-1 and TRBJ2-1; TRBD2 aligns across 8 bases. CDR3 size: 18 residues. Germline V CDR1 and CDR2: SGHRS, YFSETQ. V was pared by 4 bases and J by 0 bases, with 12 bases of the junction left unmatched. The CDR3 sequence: CASSESGGSMSSYNEQFF. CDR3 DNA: TGCGCCAGCAGCGAATCGGGGGGGTCCATGAGCTCCTACAATGAGCAGTTCTTC.

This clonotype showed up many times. The chain's CDR3 is CSAREGASGADTQYF. The CDR3 bases are TGCAGTGCTAGGGAGGGTGCCTCGGGCGCAGATACGCAGTATTTT. The chain has TRBV20-1 and TRBJ2-3, with a tentative D call TRBD2 (6 bases). This CDR3 region has 15 residues. Trimming left V 3 bases short and J 4 bases short, with 17 bases between. CDR1 is DFQATT, CDR2 SNEGSKA, per germline (reference sequence).

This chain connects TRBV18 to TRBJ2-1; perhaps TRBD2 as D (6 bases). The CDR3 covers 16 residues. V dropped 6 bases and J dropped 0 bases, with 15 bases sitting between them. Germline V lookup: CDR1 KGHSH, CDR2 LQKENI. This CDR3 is CASSPSSASSYNEQFF. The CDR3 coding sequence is TGTGCCAGCTCTCCATCTAGCGCGAGCTCCTACAATGAGCAGTTCTTC.

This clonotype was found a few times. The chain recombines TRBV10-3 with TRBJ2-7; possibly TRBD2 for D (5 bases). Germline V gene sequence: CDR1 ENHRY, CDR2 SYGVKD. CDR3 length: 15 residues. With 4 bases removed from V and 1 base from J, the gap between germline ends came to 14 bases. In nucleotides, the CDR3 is TGTGCCATCAGTGTCGTCCCCCCGGGGTCCTACGAGCAGTACTTC. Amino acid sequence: CAISVVPPGSYEQYF.

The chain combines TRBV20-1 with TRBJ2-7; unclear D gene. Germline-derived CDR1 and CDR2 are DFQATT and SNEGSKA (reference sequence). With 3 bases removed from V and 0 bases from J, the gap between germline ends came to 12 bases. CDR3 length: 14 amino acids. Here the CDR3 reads CSASVTVTSYEQYF. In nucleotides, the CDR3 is TGCAGTGCTAGTGTAACAGTAACCTCCTACGAGCAGTACTTC.

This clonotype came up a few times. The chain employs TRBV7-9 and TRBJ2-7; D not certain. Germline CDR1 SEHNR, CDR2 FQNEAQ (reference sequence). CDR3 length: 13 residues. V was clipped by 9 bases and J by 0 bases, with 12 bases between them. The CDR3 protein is CASGPPGSYEQYF. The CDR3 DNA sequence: TGTGCCAGTGGGCCTCCCGGCTCCTACGAGCAGTACTTC. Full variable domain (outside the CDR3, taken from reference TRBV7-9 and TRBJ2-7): DTGVSQNPRHKITKRGQNVTFRCDPISEHNRLYWYRQTLGQGPEFLTYFQNEAQLEKSRLLSDRFSAERPKGSFSTLEIQRTEQGDSAMYLCASGPPGSYEQYFGPGTRLTVT.

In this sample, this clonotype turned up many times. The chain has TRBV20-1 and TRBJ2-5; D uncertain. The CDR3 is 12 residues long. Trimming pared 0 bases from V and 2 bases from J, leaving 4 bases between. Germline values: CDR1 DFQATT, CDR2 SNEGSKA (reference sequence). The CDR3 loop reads CSARELQETQYF. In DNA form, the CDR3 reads TGCAGTGCTAGAGAGTTACAAGAGACCCAGTACTTC.

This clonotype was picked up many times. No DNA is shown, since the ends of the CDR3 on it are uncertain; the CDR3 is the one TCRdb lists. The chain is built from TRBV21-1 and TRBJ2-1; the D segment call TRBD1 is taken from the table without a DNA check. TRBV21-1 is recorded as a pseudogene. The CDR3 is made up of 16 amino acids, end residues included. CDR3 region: CASSVGQGAGYNEQFF.